These 30 T cell receptor beta chains originate from one sample sequenced in a study of blood T cell repertoires in COVID-19. Measured with immunoSEQ multiplex PCR; TCRdb has only the in-frame clones, and not every one. The sample comprises 200,000 to 250,000 clones, more than 80% of which are singletons, and 9.2% rests with the top ten. The sample was PBMCs or T cells enriched from blood (not recorded which). These receptors were collected from a man in his forties or fifties who had recovered from COVID-19.

The rearrangement joins TRBV7-9 to TRBJ2-1; the match to TRBD2 covers 8 bases. The length of the CDR3 is 15 residues. Trimming removed 1 base from V and 8 bases from J; junction bases left unmatched: 7. From germline, CDR1 is SEHNR and CDR2 FQNEAQ (reference sequence). For the CDR3, the DNA is TGTGCCAGCAGCTTAGGAGCGGGAGTAATCGATGAGCAGTTCTTC. Translating gives CASSLGAGVIDEQFF.

V usage is TRBV11-2 and J usage is TRBJ1-1; a possible D gene is TRBD1 (6 bases). This CDR3 has 15 residues. In germline, CDR1 is SGHAT, CDR2 FQNNGV. V was trimmed by 1 base and J by 1 base, leaving 10 bases between them. CDR3 DNA sequence: TGTGCCAGCAGCTTAGCCCCAGGGGCGAACACTGAAGCTTTCTTT. As protein: CASSLAPGANTEAFF.

This chain joins TRBV9 and TRBJ1-2, with a tentative D call TRBD1 (5 bases). In germline, CDR1 is SGDLS, CDR2 YYNGEE. This CDR3 is 13 amino acids long. V was clipped by 4 bases and J by 4 bases, with 11 bases between them. The CDR3, as DNA: TGTGCCAGCAGCCGGGGGGAAAGCTATGGCTACACCTTC. Its translation: CASSRGESYGYTF. Drawing the rest from reference TRBV9 and TRBJ1-2, the complete variable domain is DSGVTQTPKHLITATGQRVTLRCSPRSGDLSVYWYQQSLDQGLQFLIQYYNGEERAKGNILERFSAQQFPDLHSELNLSSLELGDSALYFCASSRGESYGYTFGSGTRLTVV.

The V gene is TRBV9, the J gene TRBJ2-1; 12 nucleotides align to TRBD2. Germline values: CDR1 SGDLS, CDR2 YYNGEE. The CDR3 is 15 amino acids. Unmatched junction bases numbered 6, after V lost 3 bases and J lost 8 bases. The CDR3 loop reads CASSALAGGPYEQFF. CDR3 coding DNA: TGTGCCAGCAGCGCCCTAGCGGGGGGGCCTTATGAGCAGTTCTTC.

The chain links TRBV5-1 to TRBJ1-2, with TRBD1 as a possible D gene (6 bases). Germline V gives CDR1 SGHRS, CDR2 YFSETQ. Trimming shortened V by 0 bases and J by 8 bases, and 26 bases separated the two germline ends. The CDR3 runs 18 residues. This chain's CDR3 is CASSLGGNWKLPRGGYTF. CDR3 DNA: TGCGCCAGCAGCTTGGGGGGGAATTGGAAGCTACCCAGGGGCGGCTACACCTTC.

In this sample, this clone turned up a few times. For the CDR3, the DNA is TGTGCCAGCAGTGAAGTCAGGGACAGGGTCGGCTACACCTTC. As protein: CASSEVRDRVGYTF. The gene calls are TRBV25-1 and TRBJ1-2; 9 bases map to TRBD1. V lost 2 bases to trimming and J lost 8 bases; unmatched junction nucleotides: 6. Germline CDR1 reads MGHDK; CDR2 reads SYGVNS. The CDR3 is made up of 14 amino acids.

This clone was found once. V gene TRBV28 combines with J gene TRBJ2-5; the D gene is possibly TRBD1 (5 bases). Germline V gives CDR1 MDHEN, CDR2 SYDVKM. V gave up 8 bases and J gave up 5 bases, with 12 bases separating them. This CDR3 is built from 12 residues. This chain's CDR3 is CASQWGAETQYF. The CDR3 DNA sequence: TGTGCCAGCCAGTGGGGCGCGGAGACCCAGTACTTC.

The rearrangement uses TRBV7-9 and TRBJ1-6, with 7 nucleotides matching TRBD1. The CDR3 extends over 14 amino acids. CDR1 is SEHNR and CDR2 is FQNEAQ in the germline V gene (reference sequence). Trimming removed 5 bases from V and 7 bases from J; junction bases left unmatched: 5. CDR3 loop: CASSTTGQNSPLHF. The CDR3 coding sequence is TGTGCCAGCAGCACAACGGGACAGAATTCACCCCTCCACTTT.

The rearrangement uses TRBV3-1 (or the pseudogene TRBV3-2) and TRBJ1-1; 8 bases are a match to TRBD1. The CDR3 spans 14 residues. Germline assignment: CDR1 LGHDT and CDR2 YNNKEL (reference sequence). Trimming cost V 4 bases and J 4 bases; bases outside gene matches: 5. CDR3: CASSLGQGPTEAFF. The CDR3 nucleotides are TGTGCCAGCAGCCTTGGACAGGGTCCCACTGAAGCTTTCTTT.

V and J are TRBV19 and TRBJ2-1, with D uncertain. The V gene's germline CDR1 is LNHDA and CDR2 SQIVND (reference sequence). Trimming stripped 4 bases from V and 5 bases from J, with 12 bases between. The CDR3 has 14 amino acids. CDR3 sequence: CASSRLPPDNEQFF. The CDR3 DNA reads as TGTGCCAGTAGTAGACTGCCTCCTGACAATGAGCAGTTCTTC.

This clone was found once. The V gene is TRBV5-4, the J gene TRBJ2-7; D not certain. CDR1 is SGHNT, CDR2 YYREEE, per germline (reference sequence). CDR3 size: 15 residues. V gave up 0 bases and J gave up 7 bases, with 17 bases separating them. The CDR3: CASSLGKGRPLEQYF. CDR3 bases: TGTGCCAGCAGCTTGGGAAAAGGCAGGCCCCTGGAGCAGTACTTC.

CDR3 region: CASRDYQAKNIQYF. As DNA, the CDR3 is TGCGCCAGCCGGGACTACCAAGCCAAAAACATTCAGTACTTC. The V and J genes are TRBV10-2 and TRBJ2-4, with TRBD2 matching over 7 bases. This CDR3 is 14 amino acids long. Germline V CDR1 and CDR2: WSHSY, SAAADI. V was clipped by 8 bases and J by 0 bases; unmatched bases: 4.

V is TRBV29-1 and J is TRBJ2-3, with a weak D call TRBD1 (6 bases). The V gene's germline CDR1 is SQVTM and CDR2 ANQGSEA. V lost 6 bases and J lost 7, with 17 bases in between. This CDR3 region has 13 residues. The chain's CDR3 is CSVDYTGKNTQYF. CDR3 sequence (DNA): TGCAGCGTCGATTACACAGGGAAGAATACGCAGTATTTT.

This clone has ten or more counts. J is TRBJ2-1 and V is TRBV5-1; D unresolved. The CDR3 is 15 residues long. CDR1 and CDR2 from the germline V gene are SGHRS and YFSETQ. V was pared by 4 bases and J by 3 bases, with 14 bases between. CDR3 loop: CASSPGSAVYNEQFF. As DNA, the CDR3 is TGCGCCAGCAGCCCTGGCTCGGCGGTCTACAATGAGCAGTTCTTC.

The rearrangement joins TRBV5-1 to TRBJ1-1, with a weak D call TRBD1 (6 bases). CDR1 is SGHRS, CDR2 YFSETQ, per germline. The CDR3 sequence is 14 residues long. V lost 4 bases to trimming and J lost 3 bases, with 13 bases between them. The CDR3 is CASSQQGGDTEAFF. The CDR3 DNA sequence: TGCGCCAGCAGCCAACAGGGTGGGGACACTGAAGCTTTCTTT.

CDR3 sequence: CASSPLQLRGANVLTF. The DNA of the CDR3 is TGTGCCAGCAGCCCACTCCAACTTCGAGGGGCCAACGTCCTGACTTTC. This chain joins TRBV7-2 and TRBJ2-6; D remains ambiguous. V lost 5 bases and J 4 bases, leaving 15 bases between the germline ends. This CDR3 region has 16 residues. In germline, CDR1 is SGHTA, CDR2 FQGNSA. Variable domain in full (rest from reference TRBV7-2 and TRBJ2-6): GAGVSQSPSNKVTEKGKDVELRCDPISGHTALYWYRQSLGQGLEFLIYFQGNSAPDKSGLPSDRFSAERTGGSVSTLTIQRTQQEDSAVYLCASSPLQLRGANVLTFGAGSRLTVL.

This clone has only one observation. CDR3 residues: CASSFRVVATNEKLFF. As DNA, the CDR3 is TGTGCCAGCAGCTTTCGTGTTGTAGCAACTAATGAAAAACTGTTTTTT. The chain is built from TRBV5-6 and TRBJ1-4; no clear D. This CDR3 has 16 residues. V lost 2 bases to trimming and J lost 0 bases, with 11 bases between them. Germline CDR1 reads SGHDT; CDR2 reads YYEEEE. Filled out from reference TRBV5-6 and TRBJ1-4, the complete variable domain reads DAGVTQSPTHLIKTRGQQVTLRCSPKSGHDTVSWYQQALGQGPQFIFQYYEEEERQRGNFPDRFSGHQFPNYSSELNVNALLLGDSALYLCASSFRVVATNEKLFFGSGTQLSVL.

The chain's CDR3 is CASSLALEGYEQYF. As DNA, the CDR3 is TGCGCCAGCAGCCTAGCGCTTGAGGGCTACGAGCAGTACTTC. The chain couples TRBV5-1 to TRBJ2-7, with D possibly being TRBD2 (6 bases). Germline V gives CDR1 SGHRS, CDR2 YFSETQ. Trimming took off 4 bases at V and 3 bases at J, with 14 bases between the two ends. The CDR3 loop spans 14 amino acids.

The rearrangement uses TRBV7-9 and TRBJ2-5; tentative D call: TRBD2 (7 bases). The V gene lost 1 base and the J gene lost 5 bases, with 17 bases spanning the gap. Germline V gene sequence: CDR1 SEHNR, CDR2 FQNEAQ (reference sequence). The CDR3 loop spans 16 amino acids. CDR3 coding DNA: TGTGCCAGCAGCTTAGTAGTAGGGGGGGCCGGGGAGACCCAGTACTTC. Translating it yields CASSLVVGGAGETQYF.

With regard to this clone: One end of the junction does not line up with germline, which may come from a read error. The genes are TRBV2 and TRBJ2-5; possible D gene TRBD2, 6 bases. Germline CDR1 SNHLY, CDR2 FYNNEI. This CDR3 is built from 12 residues. The CDR3 loop is CASSERGLAEHF. DNA of the CDR3: TGTGCCAGCAGTGAAAGGGGACTGGCGGAACACTTC.

This chain uses TRBV5-1 with TRBJ1-2; possible D gene TRBD1, 6 bases. CDR1 and CDR2 from the germline V gene are SGHRS and YFSETQ. There are 13 residues in the CDR3. The V end lost 4 bases, the J end lost 9 bases, and 16 bases lay between the germline ends. CDR3 region: CASSLDGRGRYTF. The CDR3 DNA follows: TGCGCCAGCAGCCTTGACGGCAGGGGACGCTACACCTTC.

This clone appeared a few times. The V gene is TRBV27, the J gene TRBJ1-6; D ambiguous. Germline loops: CDR1 MNHEY, CDR2 SMNVEV (reference sequence). The CDR3 is made up of 14 amino acids. Trimming took 6 bases from V and 10 from J, leaving 16 bases between them. This chain's CDR3 is CASRKIPLGSPLHF. The CDR3 DNA reads as TGTGCCAGCAGGAAGATCCCCCTTGGCTCACCCCTCCACTTT.

The chain recombines TRBV7-8 with TRBJ1-1; 11 bases are shared with TRBD1. J gave up 6 bases and V 5 bases, and 5 bases lay outside the gene matches. The germline V gene encodes CDR1 SGHVS and CDR2 FQNEAQ. This CDR3 is 14 amino acids long. The CDR3 loop reads CASSTDRGRAEAFF. The CDR3 bases are TGTGCCAGCAGCACGGACAGGGGGCGGGCTGAAGCTTTCTTT. Full variable domain (remainder filled in from reference TRBV7-8 and TRBJ1-1): GAGVSQSPRYKVAKRGQDVALRCDPISGHVSLFWYQQALGQGPEFLTYFQNEAQLDKSGLPSDRFFAERPEGSVSTLKIQRTQQEDSAVYLCASSTDRGRAEAFFGQGTRLTVV.

The chain combines TRBV28 with TRBJ1-6; D unresolved. This CDR3 is 14 amino acids long. Trimming took off 6 bases at V and 4 bases at J, with 10 bases between the two ends. Germline CDR1 MDHEN, CDR2 SYDVKM. The CDR3: CASRPYTYNSPLHF. As DNA, the CDR3 is TGTGCCAGCAGACCGTACACGTATAATTCACCCCTCCACTTT.

The gene calls are TRBV7-9 and TRBJ2-1, with D tentatively TRBD2 (6 bases). Trimming cost V 0 bases and J 0 bases, with 9 bases left between them. CDR3 size: 16 residues. Germline V gene sequence: CDR1 SEHNR, CDR2 FQNEAQ (reference sequence). CDR3 nucleotide sequence: TGTGCCAGCAGCTTAGCCTTCGGGGGCTCCTACAATGAGCAGTTCTTC. Amino acids: CASSLAFGGSYNEQFF.

The CDR3 DNA reads TGTGCCACCAGTGACCCGGGACAGGTAGAGACCCAGTACTTC. This encodes CATSDPGQVETQYF. J is TRBJ2-5 and V is TRBV24-1; 8 positions agree with TRBD1. V lost 4 bases, J lost 4 bases, and 4 bases stayed unmatched. CDR3 length: 14 residues. Germline loops: CDR1 KGHDR, CDR2 SFDVKD.

This rearrangement joins TRBV15 to TRBJ2-7, with a possible D match to TRBD2 (6 bases). The CDR3 is 15 residues long. Germline V CDR1 and CDR2: LNHNV, YYDKDF (reference sequence). V dropped 0 bases and J dropped 2 bases, with 11 bases sitting between them. The CDR3 loop reads CATSRDPGVPYEQYF. DNA for the CDR3: TGTGCCACCAGCAGAGACCCGGGGGTCCCCTACGAGCAGTACTTC.

This chain uses TRBV5-1 with TRBJ2-7; 7 positions match TRBD1. Germline V gene data show CDR1 as SGHRS and CDR2 as YFSETQ. The length of the CDR3 is 14 residues. Losses at the gene ends were 2 bases for V and 2 bases for J; bases not matched to a gene: 4. For the CDR3, the DNA is TGCGCCAGCAGCTTCCAGGGGGATACCTACGAGCAGTACTTC. Its translation is CASSFQGDTYEQYF.

The V call is TRBV6-1, the J call TRBJ1-2; D uncertain. The CDR3 spans 15 residues. V lost 1 base and J 0 bases, leaving 9 bases between the germline ends. The V gene's germline CDR1 is MNHNS and CDR2 SASEGT. The chain's CDR3 is CASSEEASANYGYTF. CDR3 bases: TGTGCCAGCAGTGAAGAGGCCAGCGCTAACTATGGCTACACCTTC.

V is TRBV18 and J is TRBJ2-7, with D possibly being TRBD2 (6 bases). The CDR3 has 15 amino acids. CDR1 and CDR2 from the germline V gene are KGHSH and LQKENI. The ends were cut back, 4 bases at V and 2 bases at J, with 15 bases in the middle. CDR3 amino acids: CASSLPRGGTYEQYF. For the CDR3, the DNA is TGTGCCAGCTCACTCCCTCGTGGAGGGACCTACGAGCAGTACTTC.